This T cell receptor beta chain appears in the sequencing data of a study of T cells expressing NK-cell markers. As for the study in general: Among eight sequenced donors, seven carried HCMV seropositivity while one was seronegative.

Note on this clonotype: Its antigen is still unknown.

TCRdb reprocessed the 5' RACE reads and keeps a single row for each CDR3 protein, giving no DNA. The repertoire table contains about 450,000 distinct CDR3 sequences. Germline V gene lookup returns CDR1 SEHNR and CDR2 FQNEAQ (reference sequence). CDR3 length: 14 residues. Points from the study as a whole: More than 5 of the donors carried dominant NKG2C+ clonotypes that took up about 1.0-7.5% of their CD8+ T cells. In four donors, these clonotypes also led the CD3+CD56-NKG2C+ fraction.

The source of this sequence is a woman between 18 and 70 years old in good health. The sample comprised blood T cells: a sorted CD56 or NKG2C T cell subset, CD4+ or CD8+ T cells, or bulk PBMC T cells (not recorded which). The chain carries TRBV7-9 and TRBJ1-4. This CDR3 reads CASTRQLTNEKLFF.